This section outlines one T cell receptor beta chain sequence together with its context. Autoimmune disease history or systemic immunosuppression was exclusionary. CDR1 and CDR2 from the germline V gene are SGHNT and YYREEE (reference sequence). This CDR3 contains 14 residues. Deletions cut 0 bases from V and 3 bases from J, with 8 bases between. The sample comes from a study of OX40 agonist ivuxolimab in advanced cancers. For the study at large: Partial responses occurred in three patients (one hepatocellular carcinoma, two cutaneous melanoma).

Libraries were prepared by immunoSEQ multiplex PCR; TCRdb keeps only in-frame clonotypes and omits some of them. Among over 150,000 clones listed, roughly 92% were seen once. The sequence derives from an adult with an advanced solid tumor such as melanoma, head and neck, liver or kidney cancer. The source was CD4+ or CD8+ T cells sorted from blood, collected in a trial of the OX40 agonist ivuxolimab. The rearrangement joins TRBV5-4 to TRBJ2-3; TRBD1 is a possible D gene (6 bases). The CDR3 loop reads CASSLVQGTDTQYF. As DNA, the CDR3 is TGTGCCAGCAGCTTGGTTCAGGGGACAGATACGCAGTATTTT. Combining the CDR3 with reference TRBV5-4 and TRBJ2-3 gives the whole variable domain ETGVTQSPTHLIKTRGQQVTLRCSSQSGHNTVSWYQQALGQGPQFIFQYYREEENGRGNFPPRFSGLQFPNYSSELNVNALELDDSALYLCASSLVQGTDTQYFGPGTRLTVL.